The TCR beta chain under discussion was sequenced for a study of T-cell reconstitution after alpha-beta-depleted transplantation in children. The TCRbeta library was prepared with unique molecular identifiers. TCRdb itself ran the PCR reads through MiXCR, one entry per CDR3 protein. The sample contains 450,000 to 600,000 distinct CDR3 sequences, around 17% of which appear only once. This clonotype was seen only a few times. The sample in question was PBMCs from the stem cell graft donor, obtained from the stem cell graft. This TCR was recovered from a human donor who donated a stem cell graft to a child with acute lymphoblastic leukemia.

The chain's CDR3 is CASSYLGTGDVEKLFF. Written as DNA, the CDR3 is TGTGCCAGCAGTTACCTCGGAACAGGTGATGTTGAAAAACTGTTTTTT. The rearrangement joins TRBV6-2 or TRBV6-3 to TRBJ1-4; the D gene is possibly TRBD1 (5 bases). Germline V lookup: CDR1 MNHEY, CDR2 SVGEGT. This CDR3 spans 16 amino acids. V was cut by 2 bases and J by 7 bases, with 17 bases left in between.